The 11 T cell receptor beta chains presented below share a single source sample, sequenced in a study of T cells in Graves' hyperthyroidism and ophthalmopathy. Amplification yielded TCR beta CDR3 regions, with RNA transcripts as the source. Researchers ran a first-round RT-PCR on the TCR CDR3 using the HTBI primer set. TCRdb redid the calling of the multiplex PCR reads with MiXCR, one entry per CDR3 protein. The sample includes a few hundred thousand distinct CDR3 sequences, around 46% of them seen just once. Specimen: peripheral blood or thyroid tissue (not recorded which). The source is a woman aged 18-29 years with Graves' hyperthyroidism.

With regard to this clonotype: This may be a read error: a much more frequent sequence differs by one nucleotide. J is TRBJ1-2 and V is TRBV29-1; D is ambiguous. This CDR3 contains 12 residues. CDR1 and CDR2 (germline): SQVTM, ANQGSEA. The CDR3 reads CSVENSYYGHTF. DNA of the CDR3: TGCAGCGTTGAAAACTCCTACTATGGCCACACCTTC.

The rearrangement links TRBV7-9 to TRBJ2-7, with 8 bases aligning to TRBD2. Looked up from germline, CDR1 is SEHNR and CDR2 is FQNEAQ (reference sequence). CDR3 length equals 15 residues. The J segment lost 3 bases and the V segment lost 3 bases, leaving 7 bases of the junction unmatched. CDR3 nucleotides: TGTGCCAGCAGCTTCACTAGCGGCGCCTTCTACGAGCAGTACTTC. Translated, it gives CASSFTSGAFYEQYF.

The gene calls are TRBV25-1 and TRBJ1-6; tentative D call: TRBD1 (6 bases). The CDR3 is 14 amino acids. CDR1 is MGHDK, CDR2 SYGVNS, per germline. Deletions cut 1 base from V and 10 bases from J, with 11 bases between. CDR3 DNA sequence: TGTGCCAGCAGTGAATTTCAGGGGAACTCACCCCTCCACTTT. This encodes CASSEFQGNSPLHF.

This clonotype was recorded many times. This chain connects TRBV10-3 to TRBJ2-7; 14 nucleotides align to TRBD2. Trimming at V came to 7 bases and at J to 1 base, leaving 6 bases not matched to a gene. Germline-derived CDR1 and CDR2 are ENHRY and SYGVKD. CDR3 length: 16 amino acids. The CDR3 protein is CAITGTSGSKSYEQYF. CDR3 nucleotide sequence: TGTGCCATCACCGGGACTAGCGGGAGTAAATCCTACGAGCAGTACTTC.

This clonotype came up many times. The rearrangement uses TRBV20-1 and TRBJ2-7; D might be TRBD2 (5 bases). This CDR3 comprises 13 residues. CDR1 and CDR2 (germline): DFQATT, SNEGSKA (reference sequence). Trimming shortened V by 0 bases and J by 4 bases, and 10 bases separated the two germline ends. CDR3 region: CSARDSSPYEQYF. As DNA, the CDR3 is TGCAGTGCTAGAGATTCTAGCCCATACGAGCAGTACTTC.

This chain uses TRBV7-6 with TRBJ2-7, with TRBD1 matching over 8 bases. Germline CDR1 and CDR2: SGHVS and FNYEAQ. With V trimmed by 5 bases and J by 1 base, 7 bases remained unmatched. The CDR3 spans 15 residues. CDR3 protein: CASSPRWDRSYEQYF. For the CDR3, the DNA is TGTGCCAGCAGCCCCCGATGGGACAGGTCCTACGAGCAGTACTTC.

This clonotype was recorded a few times. The gene calls are TRBV7-6 and TRBJ2-5; a weak D match, TRBD2 (6 bases). The germline V gene encodes CDR1 SGHVS and CDR2 FNYEAQ. The CDR3 loop spans 13 amino acids. With 5 bases removed from V and 5 bases from J, the gap between germline ends came to 12 bases. CDR3 sequence reads: CASSLIAVETQYF. CDR3 DNA: TGTGCCAGCAGCCTCATAGCGGTGGAGACCCAGTACTTC.

This clonotype appeared a single time. This sequence joins TRBV29-1 and TRBJ1-4; a weak D match, TRBD1 (5 bases). The CDR3 is made up of 13 amino acids. Per the germline V gene, CDR1 is SQVTM and CDR2 is ANQGSEA. Trimming pared 4 bases from V and 0 bases from J, leaving 6 bases between. In DNA, the CDR3 is TGCAGCGTTGGGGGGGCAACTAATGAAAAACTGTTTTTT. Amino acid sequence: CSVGGATNEKLFF.

The chain employs TRBV24-1 and TRBJ2-7; D possibly matches TRBD1 or TRBD2 (5 bases each). Deletions cut 8 bases from V and 7 bases from J, with 14 bases between. CDR3 length equals 12 residues. Looked up from germline, CDR1 is KGHDR and CDR2 is SFDVKD. Written as DNA, the CDR3 is TGTGCCACCACCCGGGACCGCTTGGAGCAGTACTTC. It is translated as CATTRDRLEQYF.

This clonotype was counted ten times or more. The CDR3 nucleotides are TGTGCCAGCAGTGAAATGCAGAACACTGAAGCTTTCTTT. Amino acid sequence: CASSEMQNTEAFF. The rearrangement uses TRBV2 and TRBJ1-1, with D uncertain. CDR1 SNHLY and CDR2 FYNNEI come from the germline V gene. CDR3 length equals 13 residues. The V and J ends lost 2 bases and 1 base respectively, with 5 bases between them.

CDR3 sequence: CASSDARDTQYF. CDR3 DNA: TGTGCCAGCAGTGATGCCCGAGACACCCAGTACTTC. The chain recombines TRBV2 with TRBJ2-5; D is unresolved. V was clipped by 3 bases and J by 8 bases, with 10 bases between them. Germline assignment: CDR1 SNHLY and CDR2 FYNNEI. This CDR3 contains 12 residues.